The 26 T cell receptor beta chains presented below share a single source sample, sequenced in a study of T cell responses to AZD1222 COVID-19 vaccine. Here immunoSEQ multiplex PCR was the method, and the copy in TCRdb shows in-frame clones only, minus some. The data show tens of thousands of clones, roughly 90% seen once. The source material was peripheral blood, sampled on day 0 of MenACWY control vaccination. The receptors were gathered from an adult in good health.

The rearrangement uses TRBV30 and TRBJ2-7; 7 positions match TRBD2. J lost 3 bases, V lost 3 bases, and 8 bases had no gene match. Germline-derived CDR1 and CDR2 are GTSNPN and SVGIG (reference sequence). The length of the CDR3 is 14 residues. This chain's CDR3 is CAWRPPGGYYEQYF. The CDR3 coding sequence is TGTGCCTGGAGACCCCCGGGGGGTTACTACGAGCAGTACTTC.

The chain carries TRBV7-8 and TRBJ1-2; D perhaps matches TRBD1 (5 bases). Germline values: CDR1 SGHVS, CDR2 FQNEAQ. Trimming removed 5 bases from V and 3 bases from J, with 10 bases in between. The CDR3 covers 13 residues. CDR3 protein: CASSPTGDYGYTF. The CDR3 DNA sequence: TGTGCCAGCAGCCCCACAGGAGACTATGGCTACACCTTC.

This chain connects TRBV4-3 to TRBJ2-3; 7 bases are a match to TRBD2. CDR1 is LGHNA and CDR2 is YSLEER in the germline V gene. This CDR3 contains 17 residues. With 4 bases clipped from V and 0 bases from J, the junction kept 10 bases outside the gene matches. As DNA, the CDR3 is TGCGCCAGCAGCCTATTCGTGAATAGCGGGAGCACAGATACGCAGTATTTT. Translating it yields CASSLFVNSGSTDTQYF.

This clone has just a few counts. The chain employs TRBV4-3 and TRBJ2-7, with D perhaps TRBD1 (5 bases). Germline V gives CDR1 LGHNA, CDR2 YSLEER. The CDR3 totals 15 residues. V lost 3 bases, J lost 3 bases, and 15 bases lay in between. The chain's CDR3 is CASSHQQAPSYEQYF. The CDR3 DNA sequence: TGCGCCAGCAGCCATCAACAGGCCCCAAGCTACGAGCAGTACTTC.

The chain recombines TRBV19 with TRBJ1-5, with 8 bases matching TRBD1. This CDR3 contains 14 residues. CDR1 and CDR2 (germline): LNHDA, SQIVND (reference sequence). V lost 6 bases to trimming and J lost 11 bases; unmatched junction nucleotides: 12. The DNA for the CDR3 is TGTGCCAGTAGCCCCGCAGGGGGCGGTAGGTCCCAGCATTTT. It translates to CASSPAGGGRSQHF. The whole variable domain, remainder taken from reference TRBV19 and TRBJ1-5, is DGGITQSPKYLFRKEGQNVTLSCEQNLNHDAMYWYRQDPGQGLRLIYYSQIVNDFQKGDIAEGYSVSREKKESFPLTVTSAQKNPTAFYLCASSPAGGGRSQHFGDGTRLSIL.

This clone was seen only once. The chain links TRBV25-1 to TRBJ1-6; D call uncertain. Trimming took off 8 bases at V and 7 bases at J, with 9 bases between the two ends. Germline lookup yields CDR1 MGHDK and CDR2 SYGVNS. The CDR3 is 12 residues long. The DNA for the CDR3 is TGTGCCAGCCGACTGATAAATTCACCCCTCCACTTT. Translating gives CASRLINSPLHF.

This clone appeared once. This chain uses TRBV19 with TRBJ2-3; D may be TRBD2 (5 bases). The CDR3 has 13 amino acids. V lost 8 bases and J 1 base, leaving 10 bases between the germline ends. Germline CDR1 and CDR2: LNHDA and SQIVND (reference sequence). The CDR3 sequence is CASVVGGTDTQYF. DNA for the CDR3: TGTGCCAGTGTTGTGGGAGGCACAGATACGCAGTATTTT.

The chain carries TRBV4-1 and TRBJ1-2; 7 bases line up with TRBD1. The CDR3 is made up of 16 amino acids. The V segment lost 1 base and the J segment 3 bases; nucleotides outside the gene matches: 8. The germline V gene has CDR1 MGHRA and CDR2 YSYEKL. The CDR3, as DNA: TGCGCCAGCAGCCAAGTAAGGGGGCGTTGGGACTATGGCTACACCTTC. Residues: CASSQVRGRWDYGYTF.

This sequence joins TRBV4-3 and TRBJ1-2; 8 bases match TRBD1. CDR3 size: 18 residues. J lost 1 base, V lost 0 bases, and 10 bases had no gene match. Germline CDR1 is LGHNA and CDR2 is YSLEER. CDR3 residues: CASSQETDRGANNYGYTF. CDR3 coding DNA: TGCGCCAGCAGCCAAGAAACCGACAGGGGAGCAAATAACTATGGCTACACCTTC.

This clone was seen just once. The CDR3 DNA sequence: TGTGCCAGCAGCCCTCACTACGAGCAGTACTTC. Protein product: CASSPHYEQYF. The rearrangement joins TRBV11-2 to TRBJ2-7; no clear D. The V and J ends lost 5 bases and 3 bases respectively, with 5 bases between them. CDR3 length: 11 residues. Germline loops: CDR1 SGHAT, CDR2 FQNNGV. Combining the CDR3 with reference TRBV11-2 and TRBJ2-7 gives the whole variable domain EAGVAQSPRYKIIEKRQSVAFWCNPISGHATLYWYQQILGQGPKLLIQFQNNGVVDDSQLPKDRFSAERLKGVDSTLKIQPAKLEDSAVYLCASSPHYEQYFGPGTRLTVT.

J is TRBJ1-4 and V is TRBV30; TRBD1 might be the D (6 bases). The germline V and J ends were trimmed by 0 bases and 12 bases, with 11 bases remaining between them. Germline-derived CDR1 and CDR2 are GTSNPN and SVGIG (reference sequence). This CDR3 is 12 amino acids long. CDR3 amino acids: CAWSVPSGELFF. The CDR3 DNA is TGTGCCTGGAGTGTACCGTCAGGGGAACTGTTTTTT. Variable domain in full (rest from reference TRBV30 and TRBJ1-4): SQTIHQWPATLVQPVGSPLSLECTVEGTSNPNLYWYRQAAGRGLQLLFYSVGIGQISSEVPQNLSASRPQDRQFILSSKKLLLSDSGFYLCAWSVPSGELFFGSGTQLSVL.

This clone was counted between two and nine times. This chain connects TRBV28 to TRBJ2-1, with TRBD2 matching 10 bases. Germline V gene data show CDR1 as MDHEN and CDR2 as SYDVKM. The V and J ends lost 6 bases and 2 bases, in that order; junction bases with no gene match: 7. This CDR3 comprises 16 residues. The CDR3 sequence: CASSREAGGPYNEQFF. DNA of the CDR3: TGTGCCAGCAGCCGTGAAGCGGGAGGGCCCTACAATGAGCAGTTCTTC.

The rearrangement links TRBV9 to TRBJ2-1; D possibly corresponds to TRBD2 (6 bases). CDR1 and CDR2 from the germline V gene are SGDLS and YYNGEE. Trimming cost V 2 bases and J 0 bases, with 15 bases left between them. The CDR3 sequence is 17 residues long. CDR3 protein: CASSVRGGTNSYNEQFF. The CDR3 DNA is TGTGCCAGCAGCGTCCGAGGCGGGACGAACTCCTACAATGAGCAGTTCTTC.

This clone was detected a few times. The chain recombines TRBV24-1 with TRBJ2-2, with 7 nucleotides matching TRBD2. The J segment lost 1 base and the V segment lost 8 bases, leaving 3 bases of the junction unmatched. This CDR3 contains 14 residues. Germline V gene data show CDR1 as KGHDR and CDR2 as SFDVKD. CDR3 in DNA: TGTGCCACCACAAAGCGGGAGAACACCGGGGAGCTGTTTTTT. Translating it yields CATTKRENTGELFF.

This clone has only one observation. This chain connects TRBV19 to TRBJ2-1; no clear D. V lost 7 bases to trimming and J lost 1 base, with 14 bases between them. CDR1 is LNHDA and CDR2 is SQIVND in the germline V gene (reference sequence). The CDR3 covers 15 residues. The CDR3 DNA reads TGTGCCAGTACCCCGGCCGCGACTTCCTACAATGAGCAGTTCTTC. It yields the protein CASTPAATSYNEQFF.

The chain joins TRBV7-2 to TRBJ1-5; TRBD1 matches 9 bases. Germline V CDR1 and CDR2: SGHTA, FQGNSA. The CDR3 sequence is 15 residues long. Trimming at V came to 5 bases and at J to 4 bases, leaving 6 bases not matched to a gene. CDR3 DNA sequence: TGTGCCAGCAGCGCCGAACAGGGGGCAAATCAGCCCCAGCATTTT. Encoded protein: CASSAEQGANQPQHF.

The chain has TRBV27 and TRBJ2-5, with D possibly matching TRBD2 (7 bases). This CDR3 has 15 residues. V lost 6 bases, J lost 5 bases, and 19 bases lay in between. Germline values: CDR1 MNHEY, CDR2 SMNVEV (reference sequence). The CDR3 sequence is CASSPGGFSGETQYF. The CDR3 DNA reads TGTGCCAGCAGCCCGGGGGGCTTTTCCGGGGAGACCCAGTACTTC.

The V and J genes are TRBV5-4 and TRBJ1-2; 7 bases match TRBD1. This CDR3 is built from 14 residues. Trimming removed 3 bases from V and 5 bases from J; junction bases left unmatched: 7. Germline V gives CDR1 SGHNT, CDR2 YYREEE (reference sequence). DNA for the CDR3: TGTGCCAGCAGCTCGGGACAGCATCAATATGGCTACACCTTC. Residues: CASSSGQHQYGYTF.

This clone was observed a handful of times. This chain links TRBV9 with TRBJ2-7, with TRBD2 matching 9 bases. The CDR3 length is 15 residues. The germline V gene has CDR1 SGDLS and CDR2 YYNGEE. Trimming took 4 bases from V and 3 from J; bases not matched to a gene: 8. The CDR3 nucleotides read TGTGCCAGCAGCCCCAGTAGCGGGAGTCTCTACGAGCAGTACTTC. The encoded protein is CASSPSSGSLYEQYF.

This clone was counted a single time. V usage is TRBV6-6 and J usage is TRBJ2-1; 10 bases are a match to TRBD2. Germline-derived CDR1 and CDR2 are MNHNY and SVGAGI (reference sequence). CDR3 length: 16 amino acids. J gave up 5 bases and V 3 bases, and 7 bases lay outside the gene matches. As DNA, the CDR3 is TGTGCCAGCAGTTATACTATCCTAGCGGGAGACAATGAGCAGTTCTTC. Amino acids: CASSYTILAGDNEQFF.

V gene TRBV27 combines with J gene TRBJ2-7; TRBD2 aligns across 8 bases. CDR3 length equals 15 residues. Germline CDR1 MNHEY, CDR2 SMNVEV (reference sequence). V lost 4 bases, J lost 0 bases, and 5 bases stayed unmatched. The CDR3 protein is CASSSSGSYSYEQYF. The CDR3 region has the DNA TGTGCCAGCAGTTCTAGCGGGTCCTACTCCTACGAGCAGTACTTC.

V usage is TRBV5-1 and J usage is TRBJ1-3; D call uncertain. The CDR3 runs 15 residues. Germline V gene sequence: CDR1 SGHRS, CDR2 YFSETQ. V gave up 0 bases and J gave up 0 bases, with 7 bases separating them. In DNA, the CDR3 is TGCGCCAGCAGCTTGGGGCGTAGCTCTGGAAACACCATATATTTT. It is translated as CASSLGRSSGNTIYF.

The genes are TRBV6-2 or TRBV6-3 and TRBJ2-7; unclear D gene. Trimming removed 5 bases at V and 7 bases at J, with 9 bases between. CDR1 and CDR2 from the germline V gene are MNHEY and SVGEGT. CDR3 length: 11 amino acids. Written as DNA, the CDR3 is TGTGCCAGCAGTAACCGACAAGAGCAGTACTTC. Amino acids: CASSNRQEQYF.

This CDR3 is CASSHEGDRIYEQYF. The CDR3 DNA reads TGTGCCAGCAGCCATGAGGGGGATCGCATCTACGAGCAGTACTTC. The gene calls are TRBV3-1 (or the pseudogene TRBV3-2) and TRBJ2-7, with D maybe TRBD1 (6 bases). V was shortened by 3 bases and J by 3 bases, with 15 bases between the two germline ends. There are 15 residues in the CDR3. Germline lookup yields CDR1 LGHDT and CDR2 YNNKEL (reference sequence).

This chain uses TRBV7-2 with TRBJ2-3, with 7 bases fitting TRBD2. Germline trimming cut 4 bases from V and 2 bases from J; bases unmatched to any gene: 0. The CDR3 spans 13 residues. Per the germline V gene, CDR1 is SGHTA and CDR2 is FQGNSA. The CDR3 loop reads CASSWDYTDTQYF. The CDR3 DNA follows: TGTGCCAGCAGCTGGGACTACACAGATACGCAGTATTTT.

The chain couples TRBV5-1 to TRBJ2-7; the D is unclear. The CDR3 runs 14 residues. Germline V gene sequence: CDR1 SGHRS, CDR2 YFSETQ. Between the trimmed V and J ends, which lost 4 bases and 2 bases, there was a span of 13 bases. The CDR3 loop reads CASSVGSSTYEQYF. As DNA, the CDR3 is TGCGCCAGCAGCGTGGGGTCTAGTACCTACGAGCAGTACTTC.